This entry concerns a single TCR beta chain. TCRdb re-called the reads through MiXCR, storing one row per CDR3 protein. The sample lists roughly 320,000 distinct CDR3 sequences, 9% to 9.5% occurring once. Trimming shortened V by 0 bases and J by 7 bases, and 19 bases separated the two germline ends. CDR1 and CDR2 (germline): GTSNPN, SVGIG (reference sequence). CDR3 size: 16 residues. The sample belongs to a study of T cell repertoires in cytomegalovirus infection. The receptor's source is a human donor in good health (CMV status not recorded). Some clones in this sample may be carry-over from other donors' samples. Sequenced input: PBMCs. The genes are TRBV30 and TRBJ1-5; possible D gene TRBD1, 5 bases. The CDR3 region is CAWSVGWDSGDQPQHF. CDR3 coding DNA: TGTGCCTGGAGTGTAGGGTGGGACTCCGGCGACCAGCCCCAGCATTTT.